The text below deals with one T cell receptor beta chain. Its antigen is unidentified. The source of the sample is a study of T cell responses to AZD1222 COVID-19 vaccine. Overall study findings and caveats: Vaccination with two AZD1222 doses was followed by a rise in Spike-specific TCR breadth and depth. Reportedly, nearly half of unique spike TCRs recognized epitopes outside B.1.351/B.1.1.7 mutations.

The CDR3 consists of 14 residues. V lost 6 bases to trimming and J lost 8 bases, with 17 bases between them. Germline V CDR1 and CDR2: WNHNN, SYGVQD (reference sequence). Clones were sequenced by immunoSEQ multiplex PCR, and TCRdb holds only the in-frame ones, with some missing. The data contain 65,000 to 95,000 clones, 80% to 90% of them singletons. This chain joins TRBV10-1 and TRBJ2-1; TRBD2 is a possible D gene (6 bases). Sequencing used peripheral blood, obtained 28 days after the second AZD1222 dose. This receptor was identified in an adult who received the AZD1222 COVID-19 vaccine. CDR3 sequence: CASSKGLGGDEQFF. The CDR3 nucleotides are TGCGCCAGCAGCAAAGGTCTTGGAGGGGATGAGCAGTTCTTC.